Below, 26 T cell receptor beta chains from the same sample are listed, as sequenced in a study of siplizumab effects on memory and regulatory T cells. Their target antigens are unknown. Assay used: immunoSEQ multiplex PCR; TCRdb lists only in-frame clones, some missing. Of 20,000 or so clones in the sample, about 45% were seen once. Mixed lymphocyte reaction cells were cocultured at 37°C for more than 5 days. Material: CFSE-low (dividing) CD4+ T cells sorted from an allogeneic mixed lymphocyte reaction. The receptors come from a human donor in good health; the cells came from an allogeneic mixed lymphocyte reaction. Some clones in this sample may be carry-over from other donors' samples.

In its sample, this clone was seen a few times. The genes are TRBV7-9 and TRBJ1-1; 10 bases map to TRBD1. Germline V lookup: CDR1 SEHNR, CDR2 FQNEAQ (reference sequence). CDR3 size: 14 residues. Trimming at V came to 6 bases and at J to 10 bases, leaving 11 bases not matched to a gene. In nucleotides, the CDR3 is TGTGCCAGCAGTTCGGGACAGGGGAGCGTCGGAGCTTTCTTT. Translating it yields CASSSGQGSVGAFF. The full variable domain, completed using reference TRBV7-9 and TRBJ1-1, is DTGVSQNPRHKITKRGQNVTFRCDPISEHNRLYWYRQTLGQGPEFLTYFQNEAQLEKSRLLSDRFSAERPKGSFSTLEIQRTEQGDSAMYLCASSSGQGSVGAFFGQGTRLTVV.

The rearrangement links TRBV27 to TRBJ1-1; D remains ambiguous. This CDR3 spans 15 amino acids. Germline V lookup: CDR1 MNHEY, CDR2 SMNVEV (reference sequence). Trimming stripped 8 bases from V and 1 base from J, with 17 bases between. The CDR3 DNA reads TGTGCCAGCTCCCTGCGGAGGCAGACGAACACTGAAGCTTTCTTT. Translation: CASSLRRQTNTEAFF.

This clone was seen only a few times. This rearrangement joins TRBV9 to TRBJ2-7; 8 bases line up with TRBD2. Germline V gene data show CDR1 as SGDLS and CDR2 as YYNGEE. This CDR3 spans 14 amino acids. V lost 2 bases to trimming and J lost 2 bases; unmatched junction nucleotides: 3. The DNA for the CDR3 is TGTGCCAGCAGCGTTAGCGGGACTACCTACGAGCAGTACTTC. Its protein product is CASSVSGTTYEQYF.

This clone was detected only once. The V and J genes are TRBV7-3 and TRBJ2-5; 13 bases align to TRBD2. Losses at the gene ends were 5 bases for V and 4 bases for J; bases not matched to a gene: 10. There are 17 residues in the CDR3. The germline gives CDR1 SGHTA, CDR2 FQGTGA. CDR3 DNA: TGTGCCAGCAGCCCCGGACTAGCGGGAGAGGGGGGAGAGACCCAGTACTTC. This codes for CASSPGLAGEGGETQYF.

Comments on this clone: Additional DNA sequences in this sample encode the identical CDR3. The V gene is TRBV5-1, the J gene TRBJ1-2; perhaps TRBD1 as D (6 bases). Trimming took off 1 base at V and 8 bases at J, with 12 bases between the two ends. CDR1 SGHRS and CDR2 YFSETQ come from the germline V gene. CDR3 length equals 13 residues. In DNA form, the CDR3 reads TGCGCCAGCAGCTTGTCGGGAGGGGGGGGCTACACCTTC. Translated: CASSLSGGGGYTF. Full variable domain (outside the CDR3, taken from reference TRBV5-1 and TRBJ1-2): KAGVTQTPRYLIKTRGQQVTLSCSPISGHRSVSWYQQTPGQGLQFLFEYFSETQRNKGNFPGRFSGRQFSNSRSEMNVSTLELGDSALYLCASSLSGGGGYTFGSGTRLTVV.

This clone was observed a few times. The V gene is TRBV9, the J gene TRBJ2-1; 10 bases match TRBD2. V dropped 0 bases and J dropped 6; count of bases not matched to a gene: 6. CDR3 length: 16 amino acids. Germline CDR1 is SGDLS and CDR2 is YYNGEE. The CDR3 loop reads CASSVVPAGGFNEQFF. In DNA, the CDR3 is TGTGCCAGCAGCGTAGTTCCAGCGGGGGGGTTCAATGAGCAGTTCTTC.

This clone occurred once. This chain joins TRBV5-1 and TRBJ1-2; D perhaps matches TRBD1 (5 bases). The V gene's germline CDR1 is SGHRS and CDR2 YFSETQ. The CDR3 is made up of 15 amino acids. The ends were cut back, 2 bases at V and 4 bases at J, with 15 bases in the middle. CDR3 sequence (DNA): TGCGCCAGCAGCTTTACAGGAAGCAGTTTCTATGGCTACACCTTC. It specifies CASSFTGSSFYGYTF.

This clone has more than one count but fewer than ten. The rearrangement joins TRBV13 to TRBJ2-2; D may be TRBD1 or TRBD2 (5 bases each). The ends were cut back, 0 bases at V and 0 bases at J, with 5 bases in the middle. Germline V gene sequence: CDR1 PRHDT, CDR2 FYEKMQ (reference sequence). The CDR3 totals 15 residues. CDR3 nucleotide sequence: TGTGCCAGCAGCTTAGGGGGGGCGAACACCGGGGAGCTGTTTTTT. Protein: CASSLGGANTGELFF.

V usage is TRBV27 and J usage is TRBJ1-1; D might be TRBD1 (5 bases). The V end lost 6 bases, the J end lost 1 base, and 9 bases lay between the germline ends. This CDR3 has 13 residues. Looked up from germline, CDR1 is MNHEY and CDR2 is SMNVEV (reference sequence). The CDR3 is CASRWTKNTEAFF. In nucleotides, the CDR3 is TGTGCCAGCAGATGGACAAAGAACACTGAAGCTTTCTTT.

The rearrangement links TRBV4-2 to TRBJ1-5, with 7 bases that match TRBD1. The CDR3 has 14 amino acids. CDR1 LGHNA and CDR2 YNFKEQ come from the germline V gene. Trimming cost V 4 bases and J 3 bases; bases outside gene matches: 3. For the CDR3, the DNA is TGTGCCAGCAGCCCGACAGGGTTCAATCAGCCCCAGCATTTT. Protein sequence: CASSPTGFNQPQHF.

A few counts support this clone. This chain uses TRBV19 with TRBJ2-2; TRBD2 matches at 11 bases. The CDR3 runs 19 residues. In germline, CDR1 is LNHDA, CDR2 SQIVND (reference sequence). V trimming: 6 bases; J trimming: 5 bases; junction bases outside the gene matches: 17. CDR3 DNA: TGTGCCAGTAGCCGACAGGGACTAGCGGTTCTTACGGGGACCGGGGAGCTGTTTTTT. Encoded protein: CASSRQGLAVLTGTGELFF.

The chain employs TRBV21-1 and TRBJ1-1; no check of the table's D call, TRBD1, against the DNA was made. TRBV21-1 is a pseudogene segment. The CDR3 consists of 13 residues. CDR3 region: CASMMARNTEAFF. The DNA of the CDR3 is TGTGCCAGCATGATGGCTCGGAACACTGAAGCTTTCTTT.

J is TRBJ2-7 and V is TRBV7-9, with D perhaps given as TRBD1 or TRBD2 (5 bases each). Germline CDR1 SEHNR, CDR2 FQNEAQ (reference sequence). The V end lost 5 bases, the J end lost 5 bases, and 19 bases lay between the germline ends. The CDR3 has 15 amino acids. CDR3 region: CASSQEGTDQNEQYF. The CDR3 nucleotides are TGTGCCAGCAGCCAAGAAGGGACGGACCAAAACGAGCAGTACTTC.

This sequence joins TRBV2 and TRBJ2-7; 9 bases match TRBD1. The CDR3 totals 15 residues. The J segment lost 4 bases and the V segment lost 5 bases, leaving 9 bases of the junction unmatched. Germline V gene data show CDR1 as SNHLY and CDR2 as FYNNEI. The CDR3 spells CASSLTGGFGYEQYF. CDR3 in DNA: TGTGCCAGCAGTCTGACAGGGGGGTTCGGTTACGAGCAGTACTTC.

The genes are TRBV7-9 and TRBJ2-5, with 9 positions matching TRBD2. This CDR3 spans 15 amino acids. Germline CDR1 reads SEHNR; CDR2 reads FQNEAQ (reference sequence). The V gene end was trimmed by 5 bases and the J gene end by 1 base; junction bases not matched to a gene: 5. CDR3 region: CASSPSRGGQETQYF. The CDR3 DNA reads TGTGCCAGCAGCCCTTCGCGGGGGGGCCAAGAGACCCAGTACTTC.

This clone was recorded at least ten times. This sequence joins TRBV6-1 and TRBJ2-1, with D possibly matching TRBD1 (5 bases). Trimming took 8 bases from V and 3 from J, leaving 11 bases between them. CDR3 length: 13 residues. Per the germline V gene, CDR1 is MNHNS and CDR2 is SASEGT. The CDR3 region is CASRLDSYNEQFF. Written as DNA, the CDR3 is TGTGCCAGCCGATTAGACAGCTACAATGAGCAGTTCTTC.

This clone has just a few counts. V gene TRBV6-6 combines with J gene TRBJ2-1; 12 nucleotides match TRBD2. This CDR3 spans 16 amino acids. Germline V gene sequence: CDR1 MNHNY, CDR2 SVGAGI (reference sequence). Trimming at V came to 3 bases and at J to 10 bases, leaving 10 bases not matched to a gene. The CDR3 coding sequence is TGTGCCAGCAGTTATTCCCTAGCGGGAGGGTCATGGGAGCAGTTCTTC. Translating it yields CASSYSLAGGSWEQFF.

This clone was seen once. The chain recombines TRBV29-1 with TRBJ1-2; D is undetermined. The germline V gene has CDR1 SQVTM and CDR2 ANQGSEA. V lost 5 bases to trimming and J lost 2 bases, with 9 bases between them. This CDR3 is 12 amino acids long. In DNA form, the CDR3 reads TGCAGCGTTCGGACGGCGAACTATGGCTACACCTTC. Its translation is CSVRTANYGYTF.

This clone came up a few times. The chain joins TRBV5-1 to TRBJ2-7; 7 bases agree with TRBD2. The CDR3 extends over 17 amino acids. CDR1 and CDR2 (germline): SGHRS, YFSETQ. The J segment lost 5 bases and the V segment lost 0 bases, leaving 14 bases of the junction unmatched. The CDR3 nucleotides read TGCGCCAGCAGCTTGGTTGCACCTGGACTAGGGGCGGACGAGCAGTACTTC. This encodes CASSLVAPGLGADEQYF.

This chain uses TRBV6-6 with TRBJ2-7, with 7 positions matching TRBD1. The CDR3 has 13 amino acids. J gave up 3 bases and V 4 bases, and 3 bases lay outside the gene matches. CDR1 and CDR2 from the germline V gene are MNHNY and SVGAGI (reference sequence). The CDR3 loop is CASSSAGGYEQYF. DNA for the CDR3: TGTGCCAGCAGTTCGGCAGGGGGCTACGAGCAGTACTTC.

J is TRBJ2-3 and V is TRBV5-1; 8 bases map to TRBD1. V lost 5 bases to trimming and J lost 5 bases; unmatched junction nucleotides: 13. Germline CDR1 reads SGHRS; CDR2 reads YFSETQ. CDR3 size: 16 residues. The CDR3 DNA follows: TGCGCCAGCAGTCCTGGGGACAGGCCTCTTGGAGATACGCAGTATTTT. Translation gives CASSPGDRPLGDTQYF.

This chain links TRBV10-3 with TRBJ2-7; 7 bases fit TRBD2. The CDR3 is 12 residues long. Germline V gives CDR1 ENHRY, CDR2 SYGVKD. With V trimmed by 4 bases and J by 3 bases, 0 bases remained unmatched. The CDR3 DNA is TGTGCCATCAGTGCGGGGGGCTACGAGCAGTACTTC. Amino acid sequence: CAISAGGYEQYF.

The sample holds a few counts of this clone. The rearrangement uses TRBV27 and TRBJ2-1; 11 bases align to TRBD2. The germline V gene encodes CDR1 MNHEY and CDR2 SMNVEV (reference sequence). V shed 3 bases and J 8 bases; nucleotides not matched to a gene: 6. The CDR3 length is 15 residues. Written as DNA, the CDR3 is TGTGCCAGCAGTTTTGGTAGCGGGGGGGCCTATGAGCAGTTCTTC. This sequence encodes CASSFGSGGAYEQFF.

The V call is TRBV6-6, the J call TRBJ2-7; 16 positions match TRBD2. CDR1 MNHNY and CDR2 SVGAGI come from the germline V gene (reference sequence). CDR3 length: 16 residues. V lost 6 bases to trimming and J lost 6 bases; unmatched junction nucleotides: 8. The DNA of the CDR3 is TGTGCCAGCAGGGCGGGACTAGCGGGAGGGCCGGCCGAGCAGTACTTC. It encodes CASRAGLAGGPAEQYF.

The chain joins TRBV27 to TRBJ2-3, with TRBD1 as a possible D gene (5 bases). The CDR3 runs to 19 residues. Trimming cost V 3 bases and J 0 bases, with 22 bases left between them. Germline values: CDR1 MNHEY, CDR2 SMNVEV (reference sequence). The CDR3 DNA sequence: TGTGCCAGCAGTTTCAACACCTTCTCTGGAAGGGGCAGCACAGATACGCAGTATTTT. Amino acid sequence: CASSFNTFSGRGSTDTQYF.

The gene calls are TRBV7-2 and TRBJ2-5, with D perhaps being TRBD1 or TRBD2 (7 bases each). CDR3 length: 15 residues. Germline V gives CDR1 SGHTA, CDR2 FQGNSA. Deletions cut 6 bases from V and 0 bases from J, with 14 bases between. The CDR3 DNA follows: TGTGCCAGCAGGTCAGGGGGGGTCTACCAAGAGACCCAGTACTTC. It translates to CASRSGGVYQETQYF.